This TCR beta chain was observed in a study of T cells after yellow fever vaccination. Making TCR cDNA involved 5'RACE template switching, which added UMIs and a universal primer site. TCRdb ran MiXCR on the 5' RACE reads and lists one entry per CDR3 protein. The sample records over 100,000 distinct CDR3 sequences, more than 7.5% being singletons. This clonotype was observed a handful of times. The target antigen is unknown. Germline loops: CDR1 SGHVS, CDR2 FQNEAQ. CDR3 length: 12 residues. V was pared by 7 bases and J by 4 bases, with 3 bases of the junction left unmatched. Study-level points and caveats: Although the secondary response was weaker, it peaked faster, at day 5 versus 15.

The chain links TRBV7-8 to TRBJ2-7, with 8 bases identical to TRBD2. Sequencing used CD8+ T cells sorted from PBMCs, obtained 45 days after the yellow fever booster vaccination. This clonotype originated in a man aged 25-45 years who received the YFV17D yellow fever vaccine. The CDR3 spells CASKSSGYEQYF. The DNA for the CDR3 is TGTGCCAGCAAATCTAGCGGGTACGAGCAGTACTTC.